The following is a T cell receptor beta chain sequence with its context. What it binds is unknown. This specimen belongs to a study of cytomegalovirus exposure and HLA in healthy donors. In the study overall: Genotyping showed 75% to 90% of approximately 430 donors falling in the Caucasian-associated ancestry cluster. General study points: Later analysis showed TCR association rates varying by HLA locus, highest for DRB1 and lowest for HLA-C. Within a later analysis, the majority of CMV-associated TCR beta chains appeared HLA-restricted.

13 Jbeta primers and 60 Vbeta primers were used for the PCR. TCRdb's table, derived via immunoSEQ multiplex PCR, lists solely in-frame clones and lacks some. The sample holds 130,000 to 150,000 clones, 65% to 80% seen once. The J segment lost 2 bases and the V segment lost 5 bases, leaving 6 bases of the junction unmatched. This CDR3 has 15 residues. CDR1 and CDR2 from the germline V gene are SGHAT and FQNNGV. Sequences were obtained from PBMCs. The V and J genes are TRBV11-2 and TRBJ2-3, with 8 bases fitting TRBD1. The receptor comes from a man aged 35 to 55 in good health and CMV-seropositive. CDR3: CASSPRTGFTDTQYF. Here the CDR3 DNA reads TGTGCCAGCAGCCCACGGACAGGGTTCACAGATACGCAGTATTTT.